This T cell receptor beta chain derives from a study of blood T cell repertoires in COVID-19. In the study overall: In each case, the material was cDNA or gDNA derived from T cells, B-cell-depleted T cells, or PBMCs.

The CDR3 sequence is 14 residues long. Trimming pared 5 bases from V and 3 bases from J, leaving 12 bases between. Germline CDR1 and CDR2: MNHEY and SMNVEV (reference sequence). Participant-given clinical history determined each cohort assignment. TCRdb's copy holds only in-frame clones and misses some; the assay was immunoSEQ multiplex PCR. The top ten hold around 2% of the sample, which has about 400,000 clones, roughly 86% seen once. This chain joins TRBV27 and TRBJ2-3; the D gene is possibly TRBD2 (5 bases). The sequenced sample consisted of PBMCs or T cells enriched from blood (not recorded which). This TCR derives from a woman between 40 and 50 years old with acute COVID-19. The CDR3 sequence: CASSRRGQTDTQYF. In DNA form, the CDR3 reads TGTGCCAGCAGTCGTCGAGGGCAAACAGATACGCAGTATTTT.